A single T cell receptor beta chain is shown here with its context. The antigen remains unidentified. Germline V lookup: CDR1 SGHTA, CDR2 FQGNSA. CDR3 length: 15 amino acids. The junction had 8 bases not matched to a gene; V was cut back by 4 bases and J by 7 bases. This entry comes from a study of shared clonotypes between healthy human individuals. General study findings and limits: Memory subsets had estimated richness that was generally smaller than that of naive subsets. Investigators collected only blood, and repertoires in tissues likely differ. All-four-donor shared clonotypes had higher generation probabilities than non-shared clonotypes did.

Using immunoSEQ multiplex PCR, the repertoire was profiled, and TCRdb retains in-frame clones only, with some absent. The top ten clones hold more than 0.12% of a sample with about 2.4 million clones, 85% to 95% of them seen once. The source material was naive CD4+ T cells sorted from blood. Subset defined: CD45RA+ positively selected. The V and J genes are TRBV7-2 and TRBJ2-1; 9 nucleotides align to TRBD2. The receptor was derived from a man younger than 35 in good health. The CDR3 DNA sequence: TGTGCCAGCAGCTCACTAGCGGGCTTCGGAAATGAGCAGTTCTTC. Protein product: CASSSLAGFGNEQFF.